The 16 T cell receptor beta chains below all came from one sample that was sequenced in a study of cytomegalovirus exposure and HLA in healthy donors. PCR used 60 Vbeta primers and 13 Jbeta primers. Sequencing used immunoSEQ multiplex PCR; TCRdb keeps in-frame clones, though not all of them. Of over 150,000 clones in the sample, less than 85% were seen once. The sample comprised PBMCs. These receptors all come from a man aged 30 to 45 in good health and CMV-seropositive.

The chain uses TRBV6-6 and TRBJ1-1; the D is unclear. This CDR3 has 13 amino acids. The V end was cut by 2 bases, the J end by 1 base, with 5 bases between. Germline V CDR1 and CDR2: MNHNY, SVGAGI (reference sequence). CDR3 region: CASSYEQNTEAFF. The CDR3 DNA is TGTGCCAGCAGTTACGAACAGAACACTGAAGCTTTCTTT.

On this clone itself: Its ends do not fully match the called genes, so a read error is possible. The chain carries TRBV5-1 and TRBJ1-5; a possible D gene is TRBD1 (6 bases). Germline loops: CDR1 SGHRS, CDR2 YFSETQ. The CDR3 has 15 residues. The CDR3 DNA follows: TGTGCCAGCAGCTCGAGACAGGTATTGGATCAGCCCCAGCATTTT. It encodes CASSSRQVLDQPQHF.

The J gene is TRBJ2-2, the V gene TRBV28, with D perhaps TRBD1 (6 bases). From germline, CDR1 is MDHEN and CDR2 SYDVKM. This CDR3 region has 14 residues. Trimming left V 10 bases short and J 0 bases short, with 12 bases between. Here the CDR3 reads CATVQGSNTGELFF. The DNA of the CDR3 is TGTGCCACCGTTCAGGGGTCGAACACCGGGGAGCTGTTTTTT.

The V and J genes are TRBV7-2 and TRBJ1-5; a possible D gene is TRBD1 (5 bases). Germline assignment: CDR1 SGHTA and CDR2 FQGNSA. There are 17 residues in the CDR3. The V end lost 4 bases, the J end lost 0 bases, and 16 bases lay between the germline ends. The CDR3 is CASSSTSGGVSNQPQHF. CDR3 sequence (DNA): TGTGCCAGCAGCTCGACCTCGGGGGGTGTTAGCAATCAGCCCCAGCATTTT.

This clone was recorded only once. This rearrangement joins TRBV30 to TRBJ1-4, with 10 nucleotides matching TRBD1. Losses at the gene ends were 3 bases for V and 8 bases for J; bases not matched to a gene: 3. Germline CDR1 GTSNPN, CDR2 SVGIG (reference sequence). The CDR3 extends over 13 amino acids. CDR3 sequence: CAWRGQGYEKLFF. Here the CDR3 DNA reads TGTGCCTGGAGGGGACAGGGGTACGAAAAACTGTTTTTT.

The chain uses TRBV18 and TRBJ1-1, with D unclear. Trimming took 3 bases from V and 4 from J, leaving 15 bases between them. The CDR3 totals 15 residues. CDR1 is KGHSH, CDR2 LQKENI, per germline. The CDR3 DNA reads TGTGCCAGCTCACCGAATGAGGGAACGGGCACTGAAGCTTTCTTT. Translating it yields CASSPNEGTGTEAFF.

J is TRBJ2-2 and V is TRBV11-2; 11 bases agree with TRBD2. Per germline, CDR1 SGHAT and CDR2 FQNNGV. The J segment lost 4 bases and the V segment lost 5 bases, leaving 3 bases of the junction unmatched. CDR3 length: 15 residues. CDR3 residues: CASSVSGRVTGELFF. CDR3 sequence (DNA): TGTGCCAGCAGCGTTAGCGGGAGGGTCACCGGGGAGCTGTTTTTT. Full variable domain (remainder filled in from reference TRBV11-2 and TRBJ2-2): EAGVAQSPRYKIIEKRQSVAFWCNPISGHATLYWYQQILGQGPKLLIQFQNNGVVDDSQLPKDRFSAERLKGVDSTLKIQPAKLEDSAVYLCASSVSGRVTGELFFGEGSRLTVL.

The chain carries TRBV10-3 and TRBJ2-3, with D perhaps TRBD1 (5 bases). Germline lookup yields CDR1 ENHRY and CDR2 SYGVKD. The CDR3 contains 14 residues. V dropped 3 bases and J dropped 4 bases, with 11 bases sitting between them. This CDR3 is CAISDRVKSDTQYF. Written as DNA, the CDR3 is TGTGCCATCAGTGACAGGGTGAAGTCAGATACGCAGTATTTT.

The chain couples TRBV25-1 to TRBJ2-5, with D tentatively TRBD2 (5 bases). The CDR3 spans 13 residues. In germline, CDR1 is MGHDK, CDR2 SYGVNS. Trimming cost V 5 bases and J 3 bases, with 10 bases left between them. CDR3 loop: CASSSSREETQYF. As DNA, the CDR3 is TGTGCCAGCAGTTCCTCGAGGGAAGAGACCCAGTACTTC.

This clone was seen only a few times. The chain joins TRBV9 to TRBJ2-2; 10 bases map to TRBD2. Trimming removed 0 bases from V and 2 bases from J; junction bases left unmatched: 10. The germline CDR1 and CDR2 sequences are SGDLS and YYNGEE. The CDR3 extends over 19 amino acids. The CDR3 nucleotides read TGTGCCAGCAGCGTAGCTTATCCTAGCGGGGGACCCAACACCGGGGAGCTGTTTTTT. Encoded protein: CASSVAYPSGGPNTGELFF.

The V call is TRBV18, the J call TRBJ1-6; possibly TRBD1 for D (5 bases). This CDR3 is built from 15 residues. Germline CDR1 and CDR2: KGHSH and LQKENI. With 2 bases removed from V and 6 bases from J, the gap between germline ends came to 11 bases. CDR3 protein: CASSPRGLTNSPLHF. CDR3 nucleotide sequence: TGTGCCAGCTCACCAAGGGGACTGACTAATTCACCCCTCCACTTT.

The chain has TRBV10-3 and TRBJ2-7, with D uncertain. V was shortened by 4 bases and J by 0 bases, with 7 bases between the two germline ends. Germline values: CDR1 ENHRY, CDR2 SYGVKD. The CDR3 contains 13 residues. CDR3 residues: CAISVESSYEQYF. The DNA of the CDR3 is TGTGCCATCAGTGTTGAGAGCTCCTACGAGCAGTACTTC.

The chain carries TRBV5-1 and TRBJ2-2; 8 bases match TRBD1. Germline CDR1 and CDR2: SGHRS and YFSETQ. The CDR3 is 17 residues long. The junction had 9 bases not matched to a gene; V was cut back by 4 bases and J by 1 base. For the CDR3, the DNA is TGCGCCAGCAGCCGACGTCGGACAGGGATGAACACCGGGGAGCTGTTTTTT. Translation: CASSRRRTGMNTGELFF.

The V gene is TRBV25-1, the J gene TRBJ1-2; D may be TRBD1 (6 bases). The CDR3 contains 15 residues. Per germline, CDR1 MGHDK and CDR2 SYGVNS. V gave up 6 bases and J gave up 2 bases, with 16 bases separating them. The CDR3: CASRGNSGTNYGYTF. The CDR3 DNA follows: TGTGCCAGCAGGGGGAACTCCGGGACAAACTATGGCTACACCTTC.

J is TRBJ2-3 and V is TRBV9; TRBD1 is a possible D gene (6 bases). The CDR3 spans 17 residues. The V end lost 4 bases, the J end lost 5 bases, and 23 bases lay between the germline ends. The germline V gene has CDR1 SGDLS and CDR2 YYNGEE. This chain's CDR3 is CASSPAPKTGLRDTQYF. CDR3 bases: TGTGCCAGCAGCCCAGCCCCCAAGACAGGTCTCCGAGATACGCAGTATTTT.

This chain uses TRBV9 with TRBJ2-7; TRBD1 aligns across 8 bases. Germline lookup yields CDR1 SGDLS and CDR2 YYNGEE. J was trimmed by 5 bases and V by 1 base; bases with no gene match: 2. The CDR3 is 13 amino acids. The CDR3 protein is CASSVTGGNEQYF. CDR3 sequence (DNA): TGTGCCAGCAGCGTAACAGGGGGGAACGAGCAGTACTTC.